Following are 21 T cell receptor beta chains from one sample sequenced in a study of cytomegalovirus exposure and HLA in healthy donors. The PCR was carried out with 60 Vbeta primers and 13 Jbeta primers. Data came from immunoSEQ multiplex PCR; TCRdb stores just in-frame clones and leaves some out. The sample contains some 150,000 clones, 75% to 85% of which appear only once. The specimen was PBMCs. The origin of the receptors is a man aged 50-59 years in good health and CMV-seropositive.

In its sample, this clone was seen a few times. The rearrangement links TRBV4-2 to TRBJ2-7, with 7 positions matching TRBD2. Germline-derived CDR1 and CDR2 are LGHNA and YNFKEQ. Trimming took 6 bases from V and 3 from J; bases not matched to a gene: 8. This CDR3 comprises 14 residues. The CDR3 region is CASSPTSTSYEQYF. DNA of the CDR3: TGTGCCAGCAGTCCGACTAGCACCAGCTACGAGCAGTACTTC.

This chain connects TRBV29-1 to TRBJ1-2; perhaps TRBD1 as D (5 bases). Deletions cut 0 bases from V and 5 bases from J, with 13 bases between. The CDR3 totals 14 residues. The germline V gene has CDR1 SQVTM and CDR2 ANQGSEA. CDR3 bases: TGCAGCGTTGAAGAAGAGGAGGGGTTGTATGGCTACACCTTC. Its protein is CSVEEEEGLYGYTF.

The V call is TRBV7-9, the J call TRBJ2-2; no clear D gene. Trimming took off 0 bases at V and 1 base at J, with 9 bases between the two ends. The germline V gene has CDR1 SEHNR and CDR2 FQNEAQ (reference sequence). The CDR3 has 16 residues. The CDR3 sequence is CASSLAGAGNTGELFF. Here the CDR3 DNA reads TGTGCCAGCAGCTTAGCGGGCGCCGGGAACACCGGGGAGCTGTTTTTT.

Comment on this clone: Within the sample, other DNA sequences also encode this same CDR3. This chain uses TRBV10-3 with TRBJ2-5; 8 bases fit TRBD1. V was pared by 4 bases and J by 1 base, with 5 bases of the junction left unmatched. The CDR3 runs to 15 residues. CDR1 and CDR2 (germline): ENHRY, SYGVKD. Here the CDR3 DNA reads TGTGCCATCAGTGCAAGACAGGGGCCCCAAGAGACCCAGTACTTC. Translation: CAISARQGPQETQYF.

This chain connects TRBV6-1 to TRBJ1-1; D may be TRBD1 (5 bases). V shed 6 bases and J shed 0 bases, with 8 bases lying between them. The CDR3 has 13 amino acids. Germline CDR1 reads MNHNS; CDR2 reads SASEGT. CDR3 sequence: CASRPTVNTEAFF. CDR3 nucleotide sequence: TGTGCCAGCAGGCCGACAGTGAACACTGAAGCTTTCTTT.

This chain links TRBV5-1 with TRBJ2-2; D gene uncertain. V was clipped by 6 bases and J by 4 bases, with 16 bases between them. CDR3 length: 15 residues. The germline V gene has CDR1 SGHRS and CDR2 YFSETQ. The CDR3 loop is CASTNLRGGTGELFF. The CDR3 nucleotides read TGCGCCAGCACCAACCTGCGTGGCGGCACCGGGGAGCTGTTTTTT. Drawing the rest from reference TRBV5-1 and TRBJ2-2, the complete variable domain is KAGVTQTPRYLIKTRGQQVTLSCSPISGHRSVSWYQQTPGQGLQFLFEYFSETQRNKGNFPGRFSGRQFSNSRSEMNVSTLELGDSALYLCASTNLRGGTGELFFGEGSRLTVL.

This chain joins TRBV28 and TRBJ2-5, with D possibly TRBD1 on 8 matching bases. Germline-derived CDR1 and CDR2 are MDHEN and SYDVKM. CDR3 length equals 16 residues. V gave up 2 bases and J gave up 2 bases, with 15 bases separating them. The CDR3 DNA reads as TGTGCCAGCAGTTTAATGACAGGGGAGGGTCAAGAGACCCAGTACTTC. This codes for CASSLMTGEGQETQYF.

The V and J genes are TRBV7-8 and TRBJ1-5; D is unclear. Germline V gives CDR1 SGHVS, CDR2 FQNEAQ. The CDR3 is 13 amino acids. Trimming took 0 bases from V and 6 from J, leaving 6 bases between them. The CDR3 nucleotides are TGTGCCAGCAGCTTAGCTCCGGGTCAGCCCCAGCATTTT. It translates to CASSLAPGQPQHF. The complete variable domain, with remaining parts taken from reference TRBV7-8 and TRBJ1-5, reads GAGVSQSPRYKVAKRGQDVALRCDPISGHVSLFWYQQALGQGPEFLTYFQNEAQLDKSGLPSDRFFAERPEGSVSTLKIQRTQQEDSAVYLCASSLAPGQPQHFGDGTRLSIL.

CDR3 protein: CASSLAARNYEQYF. The CDR3 DNA reads as TGTGCCAGCAGCTTAGCGGCGCGGAACTACGAGCAGTACTTC. The chain employs TRBV7-2 and TRBJ2-7; D gene uncertain. The germline gives CDR1 SGHTA, CDR2 FQGNSA. Trimming left V 0 bases short and J 3 bases short, with 9 bases between. The CDR3 sequence is 14 residues long.

The chain combines TRBV19 with TRBJ1-5; D is undetermined. CDR1 is LNHDA and CDR2 is SQIVND in the germline V gene (reference sequence). The CDR3 totals 15 residues. With 7 bases removed from V and 0 bases from J, the gap between germline ends came to 13 bases. The CDR3 nucleotides read TGTGCCAGTAAGGATTTGAGGTATAGCAATCAGCCCCAGCATTTT. This sequence encodes CASKDLRYSNQPQHF.

A note on this clone: Other DNA sequences in the sample encode the same CDR3. This chain joins TRBV5-1 and TRBJ2-1; 9 nucleotides agree with TRBD2. The germline V gene has CDR1 SGHRS and CDR2 YFSETQ. This CDR3 spans 16 amino acids. V was pared by 5 bases and J by 0 bases, with 6 bases of the junction left unmatched. The CDR3, as DNA: TGCGCCAGCAGGCCGACTAGCGGAAGCTCCTACAATGAGCAGTTCTTC. Its translation: CASRPTSGSSYNEQFF.

V and J are TRBV2 and TRBJ1-1; D ambiguous. V was trimmed by 3 bases and J by 0 bases, leaving 11 bases between them. The CDR3 has 15 amino acids. Germline-derived CDR1 and CDR2 are SNHLY and FYNNEI. CDR3 sequence (DNA): TGTGCCAGCAGTGAGAAATACTCTATGAACACTGAAGCTTTCTTT. Translating gives CASSEKYSMNTEAFF. Based on the CDR3 plus reference TRBV2 and TRBJ1-1, the full variable domain is EPEVTQTPSHQVTQMGQEVILRCVPISNHLYFYWYRQILGQKVEFLVSFYNNEISEKSEIFDDQFSVERPDGSNFTLKIRSTKLEDSAMYFCASSEKYSMNTEAFFGQGTRLTVV.

A remark on this clone: A much bigger clone sits one base away, suggesting this may be a read error. The V and J genes are TRBV7-3 and TRBJ1-5, with a weak D call TRBD1 (5 bases). The length of the CDR3 is 15 residues. The ends were cut back, 2 bases at V and 4 bases at J, with 12 bases in the middle. CDR1 is SGHTA, CDR2 FQGTGA, per germline. CDR3 in DNA: TGTGCCAGCAGCTTAGAATTCAACAGGAATCAGCCCCAGCATTTT. It translates to CASSLEFNRNQPQHF.

The chain has TRBV4-1 and TRBJ2-7; TRBD2 agrees at 10 bases. The CDR3 totals 17 residues. The junction had 11 bases not matched to a gene; V was cut back by 4 bases and J by 2 bases. Germline V gives CDR1 MGHRA, CDR2 YSYEKL. The CDR3: CASSLRLLAGTAYEQYF. In nucleotides, the CDR3 is TGCGCCAGCAGCCTAAGATTACTAGCGGGGACTGCCTACGAGCAGTACTTC.

The chain joins TRBV18 to TRBJ2-3; 13 bases are a match to TRBD2. With 2 bases clipped from V and 3 bases from J, the junction kept 2 bases outside the gene matches. The CDR3 length is 16 residues. Germline values: CDR1 KGHSH, CDR2 LQKENI. The CDR3 sequence is CASSPGLAGVTDTQYF. CDR3 sequence (DNA): TGTGCCAGCTCACCAGGACTAGCGGGAGTGACAGATACGCAGTATTTT. The full variable domain, with the rest looked up from reference TRBV18 and TRBJ2-3, is NAGVMQNPRHLVRRRGQEARLRCSPMKGHSHVYWYRQLPEEGLKFMVYLQKENIIDESGMPKERFSAEFPKEGPSILRIQQVVRGDSAAYFCASSPGLAGVTDTQYFGPGTRLTVL.

This sequence joins TRBV7-9 and TRBJ2-7; 7 bases are a match to TRBD1. The V gene's germline CDR1 is SEHNR and CDR2 FQNEAQ (reference sequence). The V gene end was trimmed by 5 bases and the J gene end by 2 bases; junction bases not matched to a gene: 21. The CDR3 sequence is 19 residues long. CDR3 residues: CASSPQPGQPHRTTYEQYF. CDR3 bases: TGTGCCAGCAGCCCCCAACCGGGACAGCCCCACCGAACAACCTACGAGCAGTACTTC.

This clone was counted between two and nine times. The V call is TRBV4-1, the J call TRBJ1-6; 9 nucleotides match TRBD1. J was trimmed by 9 bases and V by 2 bases; bases with no gene match: 17. The V gene's germline CDR1 is MGHRA and CDR2 YSYEKL. This CDR3 comprises 19 residues. The CDR3 DNA is TGCGCCAGCAGCCAACATGGGGGGACAGGGATAATTTCGAGTTCACCCCTCCACTTT. Translated, it gives CASSQHGGTGIISSSPLHF.

This rearrangement joins TRBV6-5 to TRBJ2-7; 10 nucleotides align to TRBD2. V trimming: 4 bases; J trimming: 9 bases; junction bases outside the gene matches: 9. CDR3 length equals 14 residues. In germline, CDR1 is MNHEY, CDR2 SVGAGI. The CDR3 coding sequence is TGTGCCAGCAGTTCCGGGACTAGCGCCCTCGGGCAGTACTTC. Residues: CASSSGTSALGQYF.

This chain uses TRBV18 with TRBJ2-7; D remains ambiguous. This CDR3 is 13 amino acids long. CDR1 and CDR2 from the germline V gene are KGHSH and LQKENI. With 0 bases removed from V and 6 bases from J, the gap between germline ends came to 9 bases. The CDR3 loop is CASSPPVSGEQYF. The DNA of the CDR3 is TGTGCCAGCTCACCACCGGTTTCGGGCGAGCAGTACTTC.

The V and J genes are TRBV30 and TRBJ1-2; 11 nucleotides agree with TRBD1. The CDR3 sequence is 14 residues long. From germline, CDR1 is GTSNPN and CDR2 SVGIG (reference sequence). V lost 3 bases to trimming and J lost 6 bases; unmatched junction nucleotides: 6. The CDR3 loop is CAWRSGQGAHGYTF. Written as DNA, the CDR3 is TGTGCCTGGAGGTCTGGACAGGGGGCTCATGGCTACACCTTC. The full variable domain, in which reference TRBV30 and TRBJ1-2 provide the parts outside the CDR3, is SQTIHQWPATLVQPVGSPLSLECTVEGTSNPNLYWYRQAAGRGLQLLFYSVGIGQISSEVPQNLSASRPQDRQFILSSKKLLLSDSGFYLCAWRSGQGAHGYTFGSGTRLTVV.

The chain has TRBV5-1 and TRBJ2-5; 7 bases line up with TRBD2. The CDR3 contains 16 residues. In germline, CDR1 is SGHRS, CDR2 YFSETQ. V dropped 1 base and J dropped 1; count of bases not matched to a gene: 7. Here the CDR3 reads CASSLTGGPSQETQYF. The CDR3 coding sequence is TGCGCCAGCAGCTTGACGGGAGGCCCTTCCCAAGAGACCCAGTACTTC.